The clone carrying this T cell receptor (beta chain) showed up just once. The V segment lost 0 bases and the J segment 10 bases; nucleotides outside the gene matches: 12. Per the germline V gene, CDR1 is MNHEY and CDR2 is SVGAGI. CDR3 length: 16 amino acids. The entry originates in a study of blood T cell repertoires in COVID-19. TCRdb's copy holds only in-frame clones and misses some; the assay was immunoSEQ multiplex PCR. There are 150,000 or so clones in the sample; around 80% occur only once, and roughly 0.52% lies in the top ten. The chain couples TRBV6-5 to TRBJ2-1; 7 bases align to TRBD2. The source of this sequence is a man in his sixties with acute or convalescent COVID-19. The material sequenced was peripheral blood. The CDR3 nucleotides are TGTGCCAGCAGTTACTCGGATCCGGGCCCCGGGGGGGAGCAGTTCTTC. This encodes CASSYSDPGPGGEQFF.